A selection of T cell receptor beta chains follows, all from one sample in a study of shared clonotypes between healthy human individuals. Data came from immunoSEQ multiplex PCR; TCRdb stores just in-frame clones and leaves some out. The sample yields 2 million to 2.5 million clones, about 94% seen once. Sequenced: naive CD8+ T cells sorted from blood. All receptors derive from a man aged 18 to 29 in good health. Each CDR3 is given with its conserved first and last residue. D genes are given only for firm matches. Clone size is stated in some rows and not others, as once, few, many or a class when expanded.

j_call clone_size d_call v_call cdr3_nt cdr3_aa
TRBJ2-7 once TRBD1 TRBV4-3 TGCGCCAGCAGCGACCTGACAGGGTACTCCTACGAGCAGTACTTC CASSDLTGYSYEQYF
TRBJ1-6 . . TRBV15 TGTGCCACCAGCTCCGACCGGGGACGGCTAGCACCCCTCCACTTT CATSSDRGRLAPLHF
TRBJ2-1 once TRBD2 TRBV9 TGTGCCAGCAGCGTAGAGAGGGTGGAGCGGGGGAGGAATGAGCAGTTCTTC CASSVERVERGRNEQFF
TRBJ1-1 . TRBD1 TRBV30 TGTGCCTGGAGCGGACAGGGAAACACTGAAGCTTTCTTT CAWSGQGNTEAFF
TRBJ1-4 . TRBD1 TRBV28 TGTGCCAGCAGTTTGAGCTCAGGGGGAGAAAAACTGTTTTTT CASSLSSGGEKLFF
TRBJ2-1 . . TRBV7-9 TGTGCCAGCGGCCTAGAGGACGGCTCCTACAATGAGCAGTTCTTC CASGLEDGSYNEQFF
TRBJ2-1 . TRBD2 TRBV2 TGTGCCAGCAGAGGACTAGTCAGCTCCTACAATGAGCAGTTCTTC CASRGLVSSYNEQFF
TRBJ2-5 . . TRBV28 TGTGCCAGCAGTTTGGCAGGGATGGAAGAGACCCAGTACTTC CASSLAGMEETQYF
TRBJ2-2 . . TRBV19 TGTGCCAGTAGTATAGGGGACGGGGAGCTGTTTTTT CASSIGDGELFF
TRBJ2-3 . TRBD1 TRBV9 TGTGCCAGCAGTACCGGGACAGGGGCCGATACGCAGTATTTT CASSTGTGADTQYF
TRBJ2-1 . . TRBV7-9 TGTGCCAGCAGCTTACCCCCGGACAGTTACGACCAGCAGTTCTTC CASSLPPDSYDQQFF
TRBJ2-7 . TRBD2 TRBV2 TGTGCCAGCAGGGCCGGGACTAGCCAAAGCTACGAGCAGTACTTC CASRAGTSQSYEQYF
TRBJ2-7 once TRBD1 TRBV9 TGTGCCAGCAGCGTAACAGGACAGGGTGTAGGGTACGAGCAGTACTTC CASSVTGQGVGYEQYF
TRBJ2-7 once . TRBV19 TGTGCCAGTAGTAACCAGGACTACAACGAGCAGTACTTC CASSNQDYNEQYF
TRBJ1-2 . . TRBV27 TGTGCCAGCAGTTACAACGGGAATGGCGACTACACCTTC CASSYNGNGDYTF
TRBJ1-4 . . TRBV28 TGTGCCAGTGGGTCACAAAGGGGAGCAACTAATGAAAAACTGTTTTTT CASGSQRGATNEKLFF
TRBJ1-5 . . TRBV7-8 TGTGCCAGCAGCCAGTTGGGGGGCCCCAATCAGCCCCAGCATTTT CASSQLGGPNQPQHF
TRBJ1-4 . . TRBV19 TGTGCCAGCGGTGATCCGGCGACAGGCGAAAAACTGTTTTTT CASGDPATGEKLFF
TRBJ1-2 . . TRBV7-9 TGTGCCAGCAGCTTAATTATCTTGGAAGGTGGCTACACCTTC CASSLIILEGGYTF
TRBJ1-1 . . TRBV25-1 TGTGCCAGCAGTGAAGGGACTGAAGCTTTCTTT CASSEGTEAFF
TRBJ2-1 . . TRBV27 TGTGCCAGCAGTCCAATACGACAGGATCTCCGTGGGCAGTTCTTC CASSPIRQDLRGQFF
TRBJ2-4 . . TRBV1 TGCACCAGCAGCCAACCACTTGGGACTAGCTCCCTCAAAGGCATTCAGTACTTC CTSSQPLGTSSLKGIQYF
TRBJ1-6 once . TRBV2 TGTGCCAGCAGTGGCAGGGTCGCCTCACCCCTCCACTTT CASSGRVASPLHF
TRBJ2-2 once TRBD2 TRBV13 TGTGCCAGCAGCTTACCTAGCGGGGGGCCCGGGGAGCTGTTTTTT CASSLPSGGPGELFF
TRBJ2-1 once . TRBV19 TGTGCCAGTAGTACCCTAGCAGTCGAGCAGTTCTTC CASSTLAVEQFF
TRBJ2-6 . TRBD1 TRBV15 TGTGCCACCAGCAGAAATGGGGGACAGGGCATCTCTGGGGCCAACGTCCTGACTTTC CATSRNGGQGISGANVLTF
TRBJ1-5 . TRBD1 TRBV10-3 TGTGCCATCAGTGAGTCGGACAGGGGGGAAGGCAATCAGCCCCAGCATTTT CAISESDRGEGNQPQHF
TRBJ2-5 . . TRBV9 TGTGCCAGCAGCGAAGACAGCGGGACCCAGTACTTC CASSEDSGTQYF
TRBJ2-1 . . TRBV9 TGTGCCAGCAGCATGGACAGTTACAATGAGCAGTTCTTC CASSMDSYNEQFF
TRBJ2-1 . . TRBV4-3 TGCGCCAGCAGCCAAGGAGAACCACAAGGCCAGGACTCATTTAATTACAATGAGCAGTTCTTC CASSQGEPQGQDSFNYNEQFF
TRBJ2-1 . . TRBV10-1 TGCGCCAGCAGTGAGTCGAAGCTCCATGAGCAGTTCTTC CASSESKLHEQFF